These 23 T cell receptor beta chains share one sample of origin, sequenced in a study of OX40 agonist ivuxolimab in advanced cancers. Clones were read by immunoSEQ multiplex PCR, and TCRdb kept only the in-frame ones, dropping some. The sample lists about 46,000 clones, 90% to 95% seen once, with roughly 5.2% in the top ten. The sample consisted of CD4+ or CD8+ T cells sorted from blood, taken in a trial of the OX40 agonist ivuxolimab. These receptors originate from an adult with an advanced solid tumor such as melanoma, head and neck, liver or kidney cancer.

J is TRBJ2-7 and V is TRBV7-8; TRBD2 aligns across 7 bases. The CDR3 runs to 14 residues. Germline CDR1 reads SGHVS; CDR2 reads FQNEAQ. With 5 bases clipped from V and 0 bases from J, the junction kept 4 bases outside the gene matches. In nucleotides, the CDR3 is TGTGCCAGCAGCCGGCTAGCGGACTCCTACGAGCAGTACGTC. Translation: CASSRLADSYEQYV.

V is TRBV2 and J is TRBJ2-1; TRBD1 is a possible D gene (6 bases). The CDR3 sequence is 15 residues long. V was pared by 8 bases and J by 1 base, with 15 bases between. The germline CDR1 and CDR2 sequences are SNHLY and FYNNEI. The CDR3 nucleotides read TGTGCCAGCCACAGGGTCCCCAGTTCCTACAATGAGCAGTTCTTC. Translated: CASHRVPSSYNEQFF.

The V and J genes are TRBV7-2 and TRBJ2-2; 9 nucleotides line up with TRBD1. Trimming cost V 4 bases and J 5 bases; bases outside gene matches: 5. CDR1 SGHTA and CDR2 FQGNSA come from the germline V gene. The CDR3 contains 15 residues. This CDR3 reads CASSYTGTGTGELFF. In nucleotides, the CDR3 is TGTGCCAGCAGCTACACCGGGACAGGGACCGGGGAGCTGTTTTTT. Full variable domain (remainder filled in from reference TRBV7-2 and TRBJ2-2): GAGVSQSPSNKVTEKGKDVELRCDPISGHTALYWYRQSLGQGLEFLIYFQGNSAPDKSGLPSDRFSAERTGGSVSTLTIQRTQQEDSAVYLCASSYTGTGTGELFFGEGSRLTVL.

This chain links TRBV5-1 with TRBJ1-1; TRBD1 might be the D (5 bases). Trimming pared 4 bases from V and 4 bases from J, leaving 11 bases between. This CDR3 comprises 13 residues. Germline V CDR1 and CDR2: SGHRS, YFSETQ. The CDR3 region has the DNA TGCGCCAGCAGCCCCCGCAGGGCCACTGAAGCTTTCTTT. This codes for CASSPRRATEAFF.

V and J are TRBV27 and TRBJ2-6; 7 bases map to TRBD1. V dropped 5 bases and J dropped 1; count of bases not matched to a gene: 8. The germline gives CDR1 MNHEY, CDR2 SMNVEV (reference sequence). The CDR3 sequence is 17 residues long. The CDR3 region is CASSPRDSLSGANVLTF. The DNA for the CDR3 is TGTGCCAGCAGTCCCCGGGACAGCTTATCTGGGGCCAACGTCCTGACTTTC.

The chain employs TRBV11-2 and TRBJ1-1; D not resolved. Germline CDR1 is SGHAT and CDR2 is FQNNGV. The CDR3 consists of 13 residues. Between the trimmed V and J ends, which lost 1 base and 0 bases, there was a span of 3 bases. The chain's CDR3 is CASSLGVNTEAFF. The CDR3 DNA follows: TGTGCCAGCAGCTTAGGAGTGAACACTGAAGCTTTCTTT.

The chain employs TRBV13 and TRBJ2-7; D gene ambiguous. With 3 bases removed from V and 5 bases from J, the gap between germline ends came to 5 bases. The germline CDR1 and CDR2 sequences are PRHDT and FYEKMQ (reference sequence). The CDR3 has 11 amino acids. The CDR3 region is CASSFENEQYF. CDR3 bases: TGTGCCAGCAGCTTTGAGAACGAGCAGTACTTC. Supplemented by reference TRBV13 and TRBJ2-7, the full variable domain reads AAGVIQSPRHLIKEKRETATLKCYPIPRHDTVYWYQQGPGQDPQFLISFYEKMQSDKGSIPDRFSAQQFSDYHSELNMSSLELGDSALYFCASSFENEQYFGPGTRLTVT.

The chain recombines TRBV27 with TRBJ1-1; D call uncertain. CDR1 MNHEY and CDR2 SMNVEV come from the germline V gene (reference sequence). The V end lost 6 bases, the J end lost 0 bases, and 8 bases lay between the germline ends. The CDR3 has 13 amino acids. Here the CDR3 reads CASRSLMNTEAFF. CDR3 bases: TGTGCCAGCAGGTCCCTCATGAACACTGAAGCTTTCTTT.

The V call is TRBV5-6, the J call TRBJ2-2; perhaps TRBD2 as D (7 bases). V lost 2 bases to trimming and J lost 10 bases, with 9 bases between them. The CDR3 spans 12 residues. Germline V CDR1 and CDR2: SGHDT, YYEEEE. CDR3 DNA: TGTGCCAGCAGCTTAGGGGGGGAGGAGCTGTTTTTT. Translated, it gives CASSLGGEELFF.

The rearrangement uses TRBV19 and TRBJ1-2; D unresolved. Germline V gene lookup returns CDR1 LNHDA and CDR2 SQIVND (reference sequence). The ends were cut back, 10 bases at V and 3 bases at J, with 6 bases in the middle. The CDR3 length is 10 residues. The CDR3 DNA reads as TGTGCCACCCAATACTATGGCTACACCTTC. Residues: CATQYYGYTF.

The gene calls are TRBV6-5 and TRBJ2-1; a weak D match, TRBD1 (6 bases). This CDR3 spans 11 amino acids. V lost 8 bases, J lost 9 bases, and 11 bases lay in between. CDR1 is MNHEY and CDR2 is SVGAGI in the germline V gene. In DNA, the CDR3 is TGTGCCAGCGGTACAGGGCTTGAGCAGTTCTTC. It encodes CASGTGLEQFF.

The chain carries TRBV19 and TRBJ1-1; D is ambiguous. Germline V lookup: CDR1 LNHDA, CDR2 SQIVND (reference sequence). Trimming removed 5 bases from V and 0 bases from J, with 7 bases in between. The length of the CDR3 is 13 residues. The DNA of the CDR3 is TGTGCCAGTAGTCAGTTCATGAACACTGAAGCTTTCTTT. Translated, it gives CASSQFMNTEAFF.

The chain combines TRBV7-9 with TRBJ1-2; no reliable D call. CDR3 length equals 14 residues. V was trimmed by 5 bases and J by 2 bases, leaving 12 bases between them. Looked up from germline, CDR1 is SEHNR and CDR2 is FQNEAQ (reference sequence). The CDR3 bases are TGTGCCAGCAGCCCGAGCGACGGAAACTATGGCTACACCTTC. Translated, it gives CASSPSDGNYGYTF.

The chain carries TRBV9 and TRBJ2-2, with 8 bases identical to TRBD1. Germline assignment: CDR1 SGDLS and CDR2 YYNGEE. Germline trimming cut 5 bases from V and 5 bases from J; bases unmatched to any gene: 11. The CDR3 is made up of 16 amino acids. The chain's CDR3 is CASSNTGGIRTGELFF. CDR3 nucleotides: TGTGCCAGCAGTAACACAGGGGGAATAAGAACCGGGGAGCTGTTTTTT.

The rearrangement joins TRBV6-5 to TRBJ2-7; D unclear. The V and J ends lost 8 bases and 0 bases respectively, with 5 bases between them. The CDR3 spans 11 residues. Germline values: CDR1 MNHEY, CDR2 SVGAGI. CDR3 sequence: CASGISYEQYF. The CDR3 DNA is TGTGCCAGCGGGATCTCCTACGAGCAGTACTTC.

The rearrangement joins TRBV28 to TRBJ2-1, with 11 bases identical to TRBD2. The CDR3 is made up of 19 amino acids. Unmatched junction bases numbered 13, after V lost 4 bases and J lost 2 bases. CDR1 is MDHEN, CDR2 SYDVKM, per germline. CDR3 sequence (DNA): TGTGCCAGCAGTTCTTATTGGGCCCTAGCGGGGGGCACCTACAATGAGCAGTTCTTC. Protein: CASSSYWALAGGTYNEQFF. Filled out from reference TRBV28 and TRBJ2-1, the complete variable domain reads DVKVTQSSRYLVKRTGEKVFLECVQDMDHENMFWYRQDPGLGLRLIYFSYDVKMKEKGDIPEGYSVSREKKERFSLILESASTNQTSMYLCASSSYWALAGGTYNEQFFGPGTRLTVL.

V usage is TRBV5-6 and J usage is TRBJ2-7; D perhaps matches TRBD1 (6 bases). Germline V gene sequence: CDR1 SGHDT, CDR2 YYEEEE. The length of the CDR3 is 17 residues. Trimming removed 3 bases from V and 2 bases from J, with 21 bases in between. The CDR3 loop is CASSWALPGHEAYEQYV. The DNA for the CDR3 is TGTGCCAGCAGCTGGGCGTTACCGGGACATGAAGCCTACGAGCAGTACGTC.

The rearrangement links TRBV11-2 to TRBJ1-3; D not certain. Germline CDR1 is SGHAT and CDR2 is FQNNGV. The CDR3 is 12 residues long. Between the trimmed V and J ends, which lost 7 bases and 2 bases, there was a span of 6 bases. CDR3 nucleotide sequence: TGTGCCAGCAACGGTCCTGGAAACACCATATATTTT. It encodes CASNGPGNTIYF.

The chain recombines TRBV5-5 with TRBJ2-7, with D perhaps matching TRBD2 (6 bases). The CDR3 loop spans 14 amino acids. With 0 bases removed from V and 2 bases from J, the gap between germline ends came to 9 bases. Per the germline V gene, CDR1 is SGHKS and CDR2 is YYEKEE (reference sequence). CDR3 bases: TGTGCCAGCAGCTTGGCGGGGGTGACCTACGAGCAGTACGTC. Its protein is CASSLAGVTYEQYV.

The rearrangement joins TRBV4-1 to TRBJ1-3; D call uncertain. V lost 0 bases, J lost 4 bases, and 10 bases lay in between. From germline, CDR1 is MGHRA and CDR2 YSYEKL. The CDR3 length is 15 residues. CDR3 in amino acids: CASSQDPVSGNTIYF. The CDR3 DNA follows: TGCGCCAGCAGCCAAGATCCCGTTTCCGGAAACACCATATATTTT.

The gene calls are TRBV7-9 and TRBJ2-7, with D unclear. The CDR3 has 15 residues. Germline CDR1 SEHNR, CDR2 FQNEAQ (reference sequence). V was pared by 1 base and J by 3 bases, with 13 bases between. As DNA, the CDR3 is TGTGCCAGCAGCTTAGTGGCAGGCCACTACTACGAGCAGTACTTC. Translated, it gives CASSLVAGHYYEQYF. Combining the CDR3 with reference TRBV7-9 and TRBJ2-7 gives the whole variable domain DTGVSQNPRHKITKRGQNVTFRCDPISEHNRLYWYRQTLGQGPEFLTYFQNEAQLEKSRLLSDRFSAERPKGSFSTLEIQRTEQGDSAMYLCASSLVAGHYYEQYFGPGTRLTVT.

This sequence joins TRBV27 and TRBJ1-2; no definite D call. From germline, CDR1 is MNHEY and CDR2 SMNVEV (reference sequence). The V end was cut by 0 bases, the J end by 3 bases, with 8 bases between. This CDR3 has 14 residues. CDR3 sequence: CASSLSPGYYGYTF. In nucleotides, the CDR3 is TGTGCCAGCAGTTTATCCCCGGGCTACTATGGCTACACCTTC.

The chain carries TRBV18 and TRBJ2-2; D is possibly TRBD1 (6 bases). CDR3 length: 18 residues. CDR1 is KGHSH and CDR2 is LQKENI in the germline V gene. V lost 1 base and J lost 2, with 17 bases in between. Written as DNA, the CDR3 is TGTGCCAGCTCACCACTGGGCGTTTTCAGGGGTAACACCGGGGAGCTGTTTTTT. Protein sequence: CASSPLGVFRGNTGELFF.